This T cell receptor beta chain was identified during a study of T-cell reconstitution after alpha-beta-depleted transplantation in children. Study outcomes and limitations: There were reportedly several hundred expanded graft clones from which alpha-beta T cells came about two months after transplant. The study traced high day-60 TCRbeta diversity in some patients to surviving recipient T cells and thymic progenitors.

CDR3 size: 15 residues. The V gene's germline CDR1 is MNHNS and CDR2 SASEGT. The ends were cut back, 0 bases at V and 1 base at J, with 9 bases in the middle. Molecular barcoding with unique molecular identifiers was used for the TCRbeta library. TCRdb redid the calling of the PCR reads with MiXCR, one entry per CDR3 protein. This table has roughly 240,000 distinct CDR3 sequences, roughly 8.2% appearing once. There are many counts of this clonotype. Its antigen remains unidentified. The chain carries TRBV6-1 and TRBJ2-5, with D unresolved. This specimen was PBMCs, mostly from graft donor cells, taken 180 days after TCRalphabeta/CD19-depleted stem cell transplant. This sequence originates from a male patient under 18 who had a stem cell transplant for acute lymphoblastic leukemia, so the T cells may come from the graft donor. The CDR3: CASSEARAVQETQYF. Here the CDR3 DNA reads TGTGCCAGCAGTGAAGCTCGGGCAGTCCAAGAGACCCAGTACTTC.